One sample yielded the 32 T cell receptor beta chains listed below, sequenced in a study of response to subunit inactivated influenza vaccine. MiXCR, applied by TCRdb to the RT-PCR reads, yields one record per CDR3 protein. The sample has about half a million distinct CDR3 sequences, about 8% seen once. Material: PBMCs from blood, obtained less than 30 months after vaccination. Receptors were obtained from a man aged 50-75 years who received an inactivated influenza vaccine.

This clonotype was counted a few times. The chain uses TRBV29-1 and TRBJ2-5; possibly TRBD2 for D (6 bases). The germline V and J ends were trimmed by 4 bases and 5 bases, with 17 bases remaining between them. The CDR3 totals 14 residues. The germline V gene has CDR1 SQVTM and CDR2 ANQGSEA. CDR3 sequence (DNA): TGCAGCGTTGGCCTAATTCAGGGACTGGAGACCCAGTACTTC. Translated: CSVGLIQGLETQYF.

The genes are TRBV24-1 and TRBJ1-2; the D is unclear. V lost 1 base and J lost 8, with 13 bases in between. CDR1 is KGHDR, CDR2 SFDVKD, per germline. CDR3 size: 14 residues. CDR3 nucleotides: TGTGCCACCAGTGATTTCTCGCAGGCTGGAGGCTACACCTTC. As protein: CATSDFSQAGGYTF.

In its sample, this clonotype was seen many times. CDR3 bases: TGTGCCATCAGTGTTGACAGGGGGGTCTATGGCTACACCTTC. It specifies CAISVDRGVYGYTF. V gene TRBV10-3 combines with J gene TRBJ1-2; 9 nucleotides agree with TRBD1. CDR1 is ENHRY and CDR2 is SYGVKD in the germline V gene. The CDR3 has 14 residues. Trimming took 4 bases from V and 4 from J; bases not matched to a gene: 4.

Here the CDR3 reads CASSPTWGSEAFF. The CDR3 DNA is TGTGCCAGCAGTCCAACGTGGGGCTCGGAAGCTTTCTTT. The chain recombines TRBV27 with TRBJ1-1; tentative D call: TRBD1 (5 bases). The V end lost 5 bases, the J end lost 8 bases, and 15 bases lay between the germline ends. The CDR3 spans 13 residues. Germline CDR1 reads MNHEY; CDR2 reads SMNVEV (reference sequence).

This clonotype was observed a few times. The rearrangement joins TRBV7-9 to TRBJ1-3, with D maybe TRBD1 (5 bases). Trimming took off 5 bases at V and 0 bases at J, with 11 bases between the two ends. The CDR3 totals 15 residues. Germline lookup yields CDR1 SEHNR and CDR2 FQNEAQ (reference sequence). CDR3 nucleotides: TGTGCCAGCAGCCCCCAGGGTAGCTCTGGAAACACCATATATTTT. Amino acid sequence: CASSPQGSSGNTIYF.

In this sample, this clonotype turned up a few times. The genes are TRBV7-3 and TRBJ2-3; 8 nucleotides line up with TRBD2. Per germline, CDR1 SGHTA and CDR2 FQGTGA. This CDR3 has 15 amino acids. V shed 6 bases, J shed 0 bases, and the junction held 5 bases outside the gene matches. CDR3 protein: CASSRLATSTDTQYF. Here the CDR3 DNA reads TGTGCCAGCAGTCGACTAGCGACTAGCACAGATACGCAGTATTTT.

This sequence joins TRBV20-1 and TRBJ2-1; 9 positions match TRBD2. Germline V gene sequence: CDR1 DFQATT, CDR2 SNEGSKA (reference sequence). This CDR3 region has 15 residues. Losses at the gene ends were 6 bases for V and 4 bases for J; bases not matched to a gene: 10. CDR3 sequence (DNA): TGCAGTGCCATAGGGGCTAGCGGGAAGTACAATGAGCAGTTCTTC. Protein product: CSAIGASGKYNEQFF.

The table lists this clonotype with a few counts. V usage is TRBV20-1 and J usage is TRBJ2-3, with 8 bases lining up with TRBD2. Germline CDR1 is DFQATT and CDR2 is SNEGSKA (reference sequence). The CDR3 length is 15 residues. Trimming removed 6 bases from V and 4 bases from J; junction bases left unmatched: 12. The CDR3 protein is CSAAPGTSGADTQYF. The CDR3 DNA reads TGCAGTGCCGCACCGGGAACTAGCGGAGCAGATACGCAGTATTTT.

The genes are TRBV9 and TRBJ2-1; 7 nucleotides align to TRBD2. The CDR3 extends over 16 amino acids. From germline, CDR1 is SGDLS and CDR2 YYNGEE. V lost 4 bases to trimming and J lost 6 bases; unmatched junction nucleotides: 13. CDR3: CASSPPGGEASNEQFF. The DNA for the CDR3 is TGTGCCAGCAGCCCCCCTGGGGGGGAGGCCAGCAATGAGCAGTTCTTC.

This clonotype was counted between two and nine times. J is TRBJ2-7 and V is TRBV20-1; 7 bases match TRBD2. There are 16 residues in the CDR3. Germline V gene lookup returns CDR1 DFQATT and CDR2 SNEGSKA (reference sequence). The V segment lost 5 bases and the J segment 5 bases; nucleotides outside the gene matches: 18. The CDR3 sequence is CSAWDYEGSLGDEQYF. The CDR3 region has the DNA TGCAGTGCTTGGGACTATGAAGGGTCTTTAGGCGACGAGCAGTACTTC.

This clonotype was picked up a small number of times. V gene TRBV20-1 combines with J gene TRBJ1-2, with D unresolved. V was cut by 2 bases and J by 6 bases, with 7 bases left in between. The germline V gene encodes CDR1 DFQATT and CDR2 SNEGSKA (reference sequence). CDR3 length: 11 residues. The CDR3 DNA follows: TGCAGTGCTAGAAAACAGCATGGCTACACCTTC. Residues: CSARKQHGYTF.

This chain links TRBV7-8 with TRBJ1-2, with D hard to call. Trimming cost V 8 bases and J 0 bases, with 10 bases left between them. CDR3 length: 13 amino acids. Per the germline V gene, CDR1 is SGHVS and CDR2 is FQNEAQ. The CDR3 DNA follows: TGTGCCAGCTACGTCCTGGCTAACTATGGCTACACCTTC. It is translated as CASYVLANYGYTF.

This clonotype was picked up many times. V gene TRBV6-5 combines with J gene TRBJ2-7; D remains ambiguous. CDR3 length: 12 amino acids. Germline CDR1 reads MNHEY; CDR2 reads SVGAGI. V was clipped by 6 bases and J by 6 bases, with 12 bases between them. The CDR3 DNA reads TGTGCCAGCAGGAAGATAGAGAGCGAGCAGTACTTC. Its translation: CASRKIESEQYF.

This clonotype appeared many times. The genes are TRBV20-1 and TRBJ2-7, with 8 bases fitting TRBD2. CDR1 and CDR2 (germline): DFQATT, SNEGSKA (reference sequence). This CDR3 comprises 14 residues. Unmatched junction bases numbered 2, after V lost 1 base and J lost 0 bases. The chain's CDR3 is CSARAGGGSYEQYF. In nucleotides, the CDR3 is TGCAGTGCTAGAGCGGGGGGGGGCTCCTACGAGCAGTACTTC.

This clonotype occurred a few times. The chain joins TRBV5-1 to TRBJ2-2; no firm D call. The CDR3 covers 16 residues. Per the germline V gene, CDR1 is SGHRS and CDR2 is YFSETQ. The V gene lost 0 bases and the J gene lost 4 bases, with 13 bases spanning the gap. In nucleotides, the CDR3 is TGCGCCAGCAGCTTGGTTGCGGTATCGGGCACCGGGGAGCTGTTTTTT. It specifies CASSLVAVSGTGELFF.

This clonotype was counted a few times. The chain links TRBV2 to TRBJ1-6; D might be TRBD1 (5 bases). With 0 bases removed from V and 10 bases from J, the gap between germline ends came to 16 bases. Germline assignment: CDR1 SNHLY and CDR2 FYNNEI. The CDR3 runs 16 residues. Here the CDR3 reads CASSEAGGGVGSPLHF. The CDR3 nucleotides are TGTGCCAGCAGTGAAGCGGGTGGGGGGGTCGGATCACCCCTCCACTTT. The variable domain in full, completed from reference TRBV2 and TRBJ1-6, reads EPEVTQTPSHQVTQMGQEVILRCVPISNHLYFYWYRQILGQKVEFLVSFYNNEISEKSEIFDDQFSVERPDGSNFTLKIRSTKLEDSAMYFCASSEAGGGVGSPLHFGNGTRLTVT.

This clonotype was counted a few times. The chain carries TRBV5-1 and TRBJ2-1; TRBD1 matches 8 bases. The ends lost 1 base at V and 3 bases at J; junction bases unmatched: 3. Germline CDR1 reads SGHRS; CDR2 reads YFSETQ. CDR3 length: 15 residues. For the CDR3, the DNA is TGCGCCAGCAGCTTGAACGGACAGGGCTACAATGAGCAGTTCTTC. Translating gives CASSLNGQGYNEQFF.

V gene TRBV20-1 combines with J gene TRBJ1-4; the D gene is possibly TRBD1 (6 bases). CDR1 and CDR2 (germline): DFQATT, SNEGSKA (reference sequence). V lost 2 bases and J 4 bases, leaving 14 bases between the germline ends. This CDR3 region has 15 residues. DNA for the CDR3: TGCAGTGCTAGATTATCCGGGGGCGGTAATGAAAAACTGTTTTTT. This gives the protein CSARLSGGGNEKLFF.

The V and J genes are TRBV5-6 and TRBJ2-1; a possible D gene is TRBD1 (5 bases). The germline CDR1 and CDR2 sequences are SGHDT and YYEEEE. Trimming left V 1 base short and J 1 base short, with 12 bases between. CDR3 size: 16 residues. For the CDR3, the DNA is TGTGCCAGCAGCTTGCAGGGTCTACCTTCCTACAATGAGCAGTTCTTC. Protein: CASSLQGLPSYNEQFF.

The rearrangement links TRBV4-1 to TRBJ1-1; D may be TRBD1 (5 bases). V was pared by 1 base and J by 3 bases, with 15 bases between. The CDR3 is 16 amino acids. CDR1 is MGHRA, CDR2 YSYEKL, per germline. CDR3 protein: CASSQGVQGMDTEAFF. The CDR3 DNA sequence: TGCGCCAGCAGCCAAGGGGTTCAGGGTATGGACACTGAAGCTTTCTTT.

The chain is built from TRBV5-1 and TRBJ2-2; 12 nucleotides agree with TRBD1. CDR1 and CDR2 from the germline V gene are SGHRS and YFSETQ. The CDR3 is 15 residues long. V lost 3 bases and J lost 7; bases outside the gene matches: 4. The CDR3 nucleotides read TGCGCCAGCAGCTCCGGGACAGGGGGCCTCGGGGAGCTGTTTTTT. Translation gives CASSSGTGGLGELFF.

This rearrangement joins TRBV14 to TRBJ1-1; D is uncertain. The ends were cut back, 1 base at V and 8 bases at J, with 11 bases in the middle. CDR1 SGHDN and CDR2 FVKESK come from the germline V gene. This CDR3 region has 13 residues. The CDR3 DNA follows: TGTGCCAGCAGCCAAGCGGGCCCAGGCGAAGCTTTCTTT. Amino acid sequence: CASSQAGPGEAFF.

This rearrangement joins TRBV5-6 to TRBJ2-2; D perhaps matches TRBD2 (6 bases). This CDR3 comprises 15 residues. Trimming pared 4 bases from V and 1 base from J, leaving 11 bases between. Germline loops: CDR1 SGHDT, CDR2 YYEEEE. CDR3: CASSQGLVNTGELFF. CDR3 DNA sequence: TGTGCCAGCAGCCAGGGACTCGTGAACACCGGGGAGCTGTTTTTT. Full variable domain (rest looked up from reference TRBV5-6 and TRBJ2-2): DAGVTQSPTHLIKTRGQQVTLRCSPKSGHDTVSWYQQALGQGPQFIFQYYEEEERQRGNFPDRFSGHQFPNYSSELNVNALLLGDSALYLCASSQGLVNTGELFFGEGSRLTVL.

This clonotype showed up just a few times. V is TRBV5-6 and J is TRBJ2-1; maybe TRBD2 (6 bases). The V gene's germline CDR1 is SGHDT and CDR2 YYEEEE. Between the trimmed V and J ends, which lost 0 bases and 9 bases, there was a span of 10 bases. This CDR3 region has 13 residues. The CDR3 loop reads CASSLAGGTEQFF. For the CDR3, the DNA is TGTGCCAGCAGCTTGGCCGGGGGTACTGAGCAGTTCTTC.

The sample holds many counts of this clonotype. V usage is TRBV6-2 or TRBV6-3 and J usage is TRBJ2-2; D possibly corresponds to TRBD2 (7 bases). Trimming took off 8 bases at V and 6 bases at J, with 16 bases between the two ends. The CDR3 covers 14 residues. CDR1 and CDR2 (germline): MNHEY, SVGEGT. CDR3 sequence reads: CASEWGGASGELFF. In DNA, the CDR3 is TGTGCCAGCGAGTGGGGGGGCGCGTCCGGGGAGCTGTTTTTT.

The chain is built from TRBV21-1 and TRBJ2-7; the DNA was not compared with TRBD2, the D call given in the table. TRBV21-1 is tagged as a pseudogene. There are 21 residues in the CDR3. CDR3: CASSNLPYQPSGGPFSYEQYF. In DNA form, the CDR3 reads TGTGCCAGCAGCAATTTACCATACCAGCCTAGCGGGGGCCCTTTCTCCTACGAGCAGTACTTC.

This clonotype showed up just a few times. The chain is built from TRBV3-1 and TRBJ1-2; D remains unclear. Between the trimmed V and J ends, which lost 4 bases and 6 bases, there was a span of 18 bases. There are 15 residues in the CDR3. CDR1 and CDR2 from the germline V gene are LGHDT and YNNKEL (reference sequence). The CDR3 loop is CASSRSGVQLDGYTF. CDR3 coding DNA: TGTGCCAGCAGCCGAAGTGGGGTTCAATTGGATGGCTACACCTTC.

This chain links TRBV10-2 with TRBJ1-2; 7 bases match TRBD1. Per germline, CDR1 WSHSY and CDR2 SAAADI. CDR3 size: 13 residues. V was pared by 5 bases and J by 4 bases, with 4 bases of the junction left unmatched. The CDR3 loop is CASSKDRAYGYTF. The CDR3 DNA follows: TGCGCCAGCAGTAAAGACAGGGCCTATGGCTACACCTTC.

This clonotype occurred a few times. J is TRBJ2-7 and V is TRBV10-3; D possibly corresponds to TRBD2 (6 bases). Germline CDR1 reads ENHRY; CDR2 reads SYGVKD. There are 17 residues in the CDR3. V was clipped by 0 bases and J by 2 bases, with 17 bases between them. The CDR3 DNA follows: TGTGCCATCAGTGAGTCTTTAGGGTTGGGGGGAACCTACGAGCAGTACTTC. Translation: CAISESLGLGGTYEQYF.

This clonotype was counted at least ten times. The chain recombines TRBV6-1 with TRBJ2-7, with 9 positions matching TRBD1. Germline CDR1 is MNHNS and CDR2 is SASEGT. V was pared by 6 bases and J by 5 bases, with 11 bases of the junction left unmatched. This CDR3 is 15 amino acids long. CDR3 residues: CASSNQGQGSNEQYF. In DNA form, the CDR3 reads TGTGCCAGCAGCAACCAAGGACAGGGGTCCAACGAGCAGTACTTC.

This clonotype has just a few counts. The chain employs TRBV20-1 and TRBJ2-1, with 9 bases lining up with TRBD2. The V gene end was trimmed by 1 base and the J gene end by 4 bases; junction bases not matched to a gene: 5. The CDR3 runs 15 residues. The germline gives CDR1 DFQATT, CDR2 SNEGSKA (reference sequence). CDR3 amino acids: CSARARTSEYNEQFF. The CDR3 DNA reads TGCAGTGCTAGAGCCCGGACTAGCGAGTACAATGAGCAGTTCTTC.

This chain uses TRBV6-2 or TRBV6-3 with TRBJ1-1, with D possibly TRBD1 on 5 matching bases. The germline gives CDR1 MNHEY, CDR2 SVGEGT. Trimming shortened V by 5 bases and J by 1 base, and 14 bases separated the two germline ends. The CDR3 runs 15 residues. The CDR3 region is CASSGDWGKNTEAFF. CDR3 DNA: TGTGCCAGCAGTGGGGATTGGGGGAAGAACACTGAAGCTTTCTTT.